Detailed here is one T cell receptor beta chain. Its antigen is undetermined. With the library built for alpha chains, this beta chain is off target and its frequency is not meaningful. TCRdb fed the 5' RACE reads into MiXCR, producing one record per CDR3 protein. The sample consists of around 20,000 distinct CDR3 sequences, approximately 5.6% of them appearing once. The sample is drawn from a study of spatial heterogeneity in lung cancer. Across the study: Compared with alpha-chain sequences, beta-chain sequences were consistently detected in greater numbers.

Trimming took 2 bases from V and 6 from J, leaving 11 bases between them. Germline assignment: CDR1 MNHNS and CDR2 SASEGT. CDR3 length equals 13 residues. General study results and limits: For expanded intratumoral alpha and beta TCRs, counts tracked tumor mutation counts.

This sample's time point: sample taken at primary tumor resection. Samples came from about 72 TRACERx patients with untreated early-stage lung cancer. The rearrangement joins TRBV6-1 to TRBJ2-7; the D is unclear. The sequence was collected from a female donor with early-stage non-small cell lung cancer. This specimen was lung tumor tissue, taken at surgery. DNA for the CDR3: TGTGCCAGCAGTGAAAGCTCGGTAAGCGAGCAGTACTTC. This gives the protein CASSESSVSEQYF.